This is a list of T cell receptor beta chains from one sample in a study of CD8 T cells in Susac syndrome. MiXCR was run by TCRdb on the immunoSEQ multiplex PCR reads, yielding one entry per CDR3 protein. The table includes roughly 150,000 distinct CDR3 sequences, 95% detected once. Sample: CD4+ T cells from PBMCs. These receptors were taken from a human donor with Susac syndrome. CDR3s include the opening cysteine and the closing phenylalanine or tryptophan. D genes are given only for firm matches. Where a row states a size, it is once, few, many or the class of an expanded clone; other rows omit it.

v_gene	d_gene	abundance	j_gene	CDR3nt	CDR3aa
TRBV5-4	NA	NA	TRBJ1-1	TGTGCCAGCAGCTCCCAGGGGCCAGTGAACACTGAAGCTTTCTTT	CASSSQGPVNTEAFF
TRBV20-1	NA	NA	TRBJ2-5	TGCAGTGCCGGGACTGGAGAGACCCAGTACTTC	CSAGTGETQYF
TRBV4-1	NA	NA	TRBJ2-2	TGCGCCAGCAGCCCAAGAGGGACGGAGAACACCGGGGAGCTGTTTTTT	CASSPRGTENTGELFF
TRBV20-1	TRBD2	NA	TRBJ2-3	TGCAGTGCTGCCGGGTTTAGCGGGGGGGTTTCTAGCACAGATACGCAGTATTTT	CSAAGFSGGVSSTDTQYF
TRBV20-1	TRBD1	NA	TRBJ1-5	TGCAGTGCTACTTCGCAGGGGGCGCGGCGGGGTCAGCCCCAGCATTTT	CSATSQGARRGQPQHF
TRBV20-1	TRBD2	NA	TRBJ2-5	TGCAGTGCCCCCGGGCCTAGCGGGGGGAAGTTCCAAGAGACCCAGTACTTC	CSAPGPSGGKFQETQYF
TRBV29-1	TRBD2	NA	TRBJ2-1	TGCAGCGCGACTAGCGGGGGGGCAATCAATGAGCAGTTCTTC	CSATSGGAINEQFF
TRBV27	TRBD1	NA	TRBJ2-7	TGTGCCAGCGGGACAGGGGGCATCATAGACGAGCAGTACTTC	CASGTGGIIDEQYF
TRBV5-1	NA	NA	TRBJ1-5	TGCGCCAGCAGCTTGGTTCCGGGGCAGAGCAATCAGCCCCAGCATTTT	CASSLVPGQSNQPQHF
TRBV20-1	NA	once	TRBJ1-1	TGCAGTGCCCCCTTGGGGGGCCGAATGAACACTGAAGCTTTCTTT	CSAPLGGRMNTEAFF
TRBV7-2	TRBD1	NA	TRBJ1-4	TGTGCCAGCAGCGTAACCGGGACAGGCTACGGGGCGGGTCTGTTTTTT	CASSVTGTGYGAGLFF
TRBV14	NA	NA	TRBJ1-4	TGTGCCAGCAGCCCTCTGGCAGGGCCGAATGAAAAACTGTTTTTT	CASSPLAGPNEKLFF
TRBV7-3	TRBD1	NA	TRBJ2-1	TGTGCCAGCAGCTCCCGACTGGGGACAGGGATCGATGAGCAGTTCTTC	CASSSRLGTGIDEQFF
TRBV10-3	NA	NA	TRBJ2-7	TGTGCCATCAGCCCTCGGGGTTACGAGCAGTACTTC	CAISPRGYEQYF
TRBV9	NA	NA	TRBJ2-7	TGTGCCAGCAGCGTAAACAGTAACTCCTACGAGCAGTACTTC	CASSVNSNSYEQYF
TRBV24-1	NA	NA	TRBJ2-5	TGTGCCACCAGTGATTACCGGGAAGAGACCCAGTACTTC	CATSDYREETQYF
TRBV20-1	NA	NA	TRBJ2-1	TGCAGTGCTAGAGTCCTAGGGCTTGGTGAGCAGTTCTTC	CSARVLGLGEQFF
TRBV19	NA	NA	TRBJ1-6	TGTGCCAGTACCTCCTATAATTCACCCCTCCACTTT	CASTSYNSPLHF
TRBV12-3/TRBV12-4	TRBD2	NA	TRBJ2-1	TGTGCCAGCAGTTTGACTAGCGGGGGGACTAATGAGCAGTTCTTC	CASSLTSGGTNEQFF
TRBV18	NA	NA	TRBJ2-1	TGTGCCGTCCGTGGAGGGCGCTACAATGAGCAGTTCTTC	CAVRGGRYNEQFF
TRBV12-3/TRBV12-4	NA	NA	TRBJ1-6	TGTGCCAGCAGTTTGACGACCTCCTCACCCCTCCACTTT	CASSLTTSSPLHF
TRBV5-1	TRBD1	NA	TRBJ2-7	TGCGCCAGCAGCTGGACGGGACAGACCTACGAGCAGTACTTC	CASSWTGQTYEQYF
TRBV20-1	NA	NA	TRBJ2-3	TGCAGTGCTTGGACAAGGGGGACCTCAGATACGCAGTATTTT	CSAWTRGTSDTQYF
TRBV29-1	NA	NA	TRBJ1-1	TGCAGCACCACAGGGCCCCAAGCTTCCTTT	CSTTGPQASF
TRBV29-1	NA	NA	TRBJ1-5	TGCAGCGTAATTGCATCAGGCAATCAGCCCCAGCATTTT	CSVIASGNQPQHF
TRBV16	TRBD1	NA	TRBJ1-2	TGTGCCAGCAGCCAATCCTCAGGGGGCTCTGGCTACACCTTC	CASSQSSGGSGYTF
TRBV5-1	TRBD1	NA	TRBJ1-5	TGCGCCAGCAGCTTGGCCGGCAGGGGGGTTCAGCCCCAGCATTTT	CASSLAGRGVQPQHF